Each of the 20 T cell receptor beta chains below was sequenced from the same sample in a study of T-cell reconstitution after alpha-beta-depleted transplantation in children. TCRbeta library preparation incorporated unique molecular identifiers. TCRdb used MiXCR to reprocess the PCR reads, holding one entry per CDR3 protein. The data hold fewer than 1 million distinct CDR3 sequences, with roughly 15% observed a single time. The material sequenced was PBMCs, mostly from graft donor cells, taken 360 days after TCRalphabeta/CD19-depleted stem cell transplant. These TCRs come from a male patient younger than 18 who had a stem cell transplant for acute lymphoblastic leukemia, so the T cells may come from the graft donor.

J is TRBJ1-4 and V is TRBV5-6; D may be TRBD1 (6 bases). Trimming cost V 4 bases and J 6 bases, with 16 bases left between them. Per germline, CDR1 SGHDT and CDR2 YYEEEE. CDR3 length equals 15 residues. The chain's CDR3 is CASSPGGDKYEKLFF. In DNA, the CDR3 is TGTGCCAGCAGCCCTGGAGGGGACAAATATGAAAAACTGTTTTTT.

The genes are TRBV7-1 and TRBJ2-1, with 11 bases lining up with TRBD2. TRBV7-1 is treated as an ORF (open reading frame) with a function not yet certain. The CDR3 runs 24 residues. The V gene end was trimmed by 3 bases and the J gene end by 0 bases; junction bases not matched to a gene: 25. The CDR3 here is CASSSIQGSTTSGTPPDSYNEQFF. CDR3 bases: TGTGCCAGCAGCTCCATACAGGGCTCAACGACTAGCGGGACGCCACCCGACTCCTACAATGAGCAGTTCTTC.

This clonotype was found a few times. The gene calls are TRBV11-1 and TRBJ2-3; the match to TRBD1 covers 7 bases. V gave up 5 bases and J gave up 3 bases; unmatched junction bases: 17. Germline assignment: CDR1 SGHAT and CDR2 FQDESV (reference sequence). The CDR3 length is 18 residues. The DNA for the CDR3 is TGTGCCAGCAGCCCCCTCCGACAGGGCGTTAGGAAAACAGATACGCAGTATTTT. Protein product: CASSPLRQGVRKTDTQYF. The full variable domain, its missing parts supplied by reference TRBV11-1 and TRBJ2-3, is EAEVAQSPRYKITEKSQAVAFWCDPISGHATLYWYRQILGQGPELLVQFQDESVVDDSQLPKDRFSAERLKGVDSTLKIQPAELGDSAMYLCASSPLRQGVRKTDTQYFGPGTRLTVL.

The gene calls are TRBV4-1 and TRBJ2-7, with D possibly TRBD2 on 5 matching bases. The CDR3 totals 14 residues. Germline CDR1 and CDR2: MGHRA and YSYEKL. Trimming left V 4 bases short and J 7 bases short, with 17 bases between. CDR3 in DNA: TGCGCCAGCAGCCTTTCATCCCAGCCGGGGGAGCAGTACTTC. It translates to CASSLSSQPGEQYF.

This clonotype was seen more than once but under ten times. This chain joins TRBV2 and TRBJ2-7; D remains unclear. V dropped 2 bases and J dropped 4 bases, with 12 bases sitting between them. From germline, CDR1 is SNHLY and CDR2 FYNNEI. The CDR3 spans 14 residues. Written as DNA, the CDR3 is TGTGCCAGCAGTGAACATGGGCAGCCGTACGAGCAGTACTTC. Its translation: CASSEHGQPYEQYF.

The V and J genes are TRBV2 and TRBJ2-7; 11 nucleotides align to TRBD2. From germline, CDR1 is SNHLY and CDR2 FYNNEI. Trimming removed 4 bases from V and 0 bases from J; junction bases left unmatched: 8. This CDR3 contains 17 residues. In nucleotides, the CDR3 is TGTGCCAGCAGTGCTGTACTAGCGGGAGAGGCCTCCTACGAGCAGTACTTC. Its protein is CASSAVLAGEASYEQYF.

This clonotype was found a few times. The CDR3 loop is CASSQDRGWGAFF. The CDR3 DNA reads as TGCGCCAGCAGCCAAGATCGGGGATGGGGAGCTTTCTTT. The rearrangement links TRBV4-1 to TRBJ1-1; D remains unclear. Germline CDR1 and CDR2: MGHRA and YSYEKL. The V gene lost 0 bases and the J gene lost 10 bases, with 12 bases spanning the gap. There are 13 residues in the CDR3.

This clonotype has only a few counts. The rearrangement links TRBV5-1 to TRBJ2-2; 9 nucleotides agree with TRBD2. Losses at the gene ends were 1 base for V and 3 bases for J; bases not matched to a gene: 4. Germline CDR1 reads SGHRS; CDR2 reads YFSETQ. This CDR3 spans 16 amino acids. The DNA of the CDR3 is TGCGCCAGCAGCTTGACTAGCGGGTACTACACCGGGGAGCTGTTTTTT. It encodes CASSLTSGYYTGELFF.

The sample holds a few counts of this clonotype. The chain links TRBV5-1 to TRBJ2-2; D possibly corresponds to TRBD1 (6 bases). The germline CDR1 and CDR2 sequences are SGHRS and YFSETQ. This CDR3 comprises 15 residues. V lost 2 bases to trimming and J lost 1 base, with 9 bases between them. CDR3 residues: CASSFKQGNTGELFF. CDR3 in DNA: TGCGCCAGCAGCTTCAAACAGGGGAACACCGGGGAGCTGTTTTTT.

CDR3 amino acids: CASTRDPKEQYF. In DNA, the CDR3 is TGTGCCAGCACCCGGGACCCCAAGGAGCAGTACTTC. V usage is TRBV6-2 or TRBV6-3 and J usage is TRBJ2-7; D possibly uses TRBD1 or TRBD2 (5 bases each). The CDR3 runs 12 residues. Deletions cut 7 bases from V and 7 bases from J, with 14 bases between. In germline, CDR1 is MNHEY, CDR2 SVGEGT.

This clonotype was seen only a few times. The gene calls are TRBV7-3 and TRBJ2-5; 9 nucleotides match TRBD2. Germline V gene lookup returns CDR1 SGHTA and CDR2 FQGTGA. The CDR3 totals 15 residues. After removal of 5 bases from V and 7 bases from J, the junction contained 11 bases not matched to a gene. CDR3 loop: CASSLAVSGRGTQYF. The DNA for the CDR3 is TGTGCCAGCAGCCTCGCTGTTAGCGGGAGAGGGACCCAGTACTTC.

This chain links TRBV18 with TRBJ2-7, with a weak D call TRBD1 (7 bases). Between the trimmed V and J ends, which lost 1 base and 5 bases, there was a span of 15 bases. Germline loops: CDR1 KGHSH, CDR2 LQKENI. The CDR3 is 15 amino acids. CDR3 sequence (DNA): TGTGCCAGCTCACCACTGACGCAGGGGGGAGACGAGCAGTACTTC. Amino acid sequence: CASSPLTQGGDEQYF.

This clonotype occurred a few times. The chain is built from TRBV27 and TRBJ1-2; 8 nucleotides line up with TRBD1. CDR1 and CDR2 from the germline V gene are MNHEY and SMNVEV (reference sequence). The CDR3 is 14 amino acids. V lost 8 bases, J lost 7 bases, and 12 bases stayed unmatched. The CDR3: CASRLSQGASGYTF. For the CDR3, the DNA is TGTGCCAGCCGTCTTTCCCAGGGGGCAAGTGGCTACACCTTC.

The chain has TRBV4-1 and TRBJ2-7; D ambiguous. The CDR3 covers 14 residues. Trimming left V 4 bases short and J 3 bases short, with 13 bases between. CDR1 and CDR2 (germline): MGHRA, YSYEKL. CDR3 in DNA: TGCGCCAGCAGCCTGTTGAGATCCGACTACGAGCAGTACTTC. Translated, it gives CASSLLRSDYEQYF.

This clonotype was counted only a few times. The V call is TRBV25-1, the J call TRBJ1-2; D call uncertain. The CDR3 contains 16 residues. The germline gives CDR1 MGHDK, CDR2 SYGVNS. Trimming pared 0 bases from V and 0 bases from J, leaving 11 bases between. CDR3 DNA sequence: TGTGCCAGCAGTGAATATACAAGGGAAACTAACTATGGCTACACCTTC. Protein sequence: CASSEYTRETNYGYTF.

This clonotype was detected only a few times. This rearrangement joins TRBV7-3 to TRBJ2-5; tentatively, D is TRBD2 (6 bases). CDR1 and CDR2 from the germline V gene are SGHTA and FQGTGA. Trimming took 5 bases from V and 5 from J, leaving 18 bases between them. This CDR3 spans 15 amino acids. The CDR3 sequence is CASSGLGGSGETQYF. The CDR3 region has the DNA TGTGCCAGCAGCGGCCTCGGGGGTTCCGGGGAGACCCAGTACTTC.

The chain carries TRBV7-3 and TRBJ2-1; D may be TRBD1 (6 bases). The germline CDR1 and CDR2 sequences are SGHTA and FQGTGA. V was pared by 0 bases and J by 4 bases, with 16 bases between. This CDR3 has 17 residues. CDR3 DNA: TGTGCCAGCAGCTTAACGTTTCAGAAAGGGGGATACAATGAGCAGTTCTTC. It encodes CASSLTFQKGGYNEQFF.

V is TRBV3-1 and J is TRBJ2-7; no definite D call. V was pared by 1 base and J by 9 bases, with 13 bases between. CDR3 size: 13 residues. From germline, CDR1 is LGHDT and CDR2 YNNKEL (reference sequence). The CDR3 protein is CASSQGPYIRQYF. CDR3 sequence (DNA): TGTGCCAGCAGCCAAGGGCCTTACATACGGCAGTACTTC.

This clonotype was seen only a few times. The chain couples TRBV5-1 to TRBJ2-2; 8 nucleotides agree with TRBD1. Trimming at V came to 4 bases and at J to 1 base, leaving 3 bases not matched to a gene. Germline V gene data show CDR1 as SGHRS and CDR2 as YFSETQ. The CDR3 sequence is 15 residues long. The CDR3 DNA sequence: TGCGCCAGCAGCGCCGGGACAGGGAACACCGGGGAGCTGTTTTTT. Its translation is CASSAGTGNTGELFF. The full variable domain, in which reference TRBV5-1 and TRBJ2-2 provide the parts outside the CDR3, is KAGVTQTPRYLIKTRGQQVTLSCSPISGHRSVSWYQQTPGQGLQFLFEYFSETQRNKGNFPGRFSGRQFSNSRSEMNVSTLELGDSALYLCASSAGTGNTGELFFGEGSRLTVL.

CDR3 amino acids: CASSARVGDTEAFF. CDR3 bases: TGTGCCAGTAGTGCCAGAGTGGGGGACACTGAAGCTTTCTTT. V is TRBV19 and J is TRBJ1-1, with D perhaps matching TRBD1 (5 bases). With 5 bases removed from V and 3 bases from J, the gap between germline ends came to 13 bases. Germline V CDR1 and CDR2: LNHDA, SQIVND (reference sequence). The CDR3 covers 14 residues.